What follows is one T cell receptor (beta chain) and its context. Its cognate antigen has yet to be identified. There are no base qualities to consult, and no much larger clone falls within one base. CDR1 and CDR2 were assigned from the germline V gene as MGHRA and YSYEKL. The CDR3 spans 16 residues, from the cysteine through the phenylalanine. The entry retains the CDR3 DNA only, 48 bases that are in frame from base 1. Trimming removed 8 bases from V and 8 bases from J; the gene matches leave 16 bases unexplained. What the time point label conveys for this sample: baseline before first vaccination. Vaccinee samples were obtained from the UK trials COV001 and COV002, which included a single-blind randomized controlled phase 2/3 trial of AZD1222 (ChAdOx1 nCoV-19) in healthy adults. For TCRbeta chain sequencing, PBMC samples were collected from trial participants at day 0 and at day 28 after the second dose.

This sample is drawn from a study of T cell responses to AZD1222 COVID-19 vaccine (dated by TCRdb to about 2021). Looking at the study overall: AZD1222 recipients given second doses at about 4 weeks or at about 12 weeks were pooled, since spike-specific TCR depth and breadth were not found to differ between the two schedules. A total of about 250 trial participants underwent TCR sequencing, of whom some 200 had received two doses of AZD1222 and about 25 had received two doses of the MenACWY control vaccine. Trial participants were enrolled by age into subgroups of 18-55, 56-69 and 70-plus years, and 148, 28 and 57 TCR-sequenced participants, respectively, were included in these subgroups.

The paper's findings and limits, for the study overall: Epitopes outside the regions mutated in the B.1.351 and B.1.1.7 variants were reportedly recognized by nearly half of the unique spike-specific TCRs. Participants were mostly white British, with more females than males. The authors suggested clonal diversity may have been underestimated. The 56-69-year group was small, and its depth increase did not reach significance, likely because of low power. No day 14 peak-response samples were available, so repertoires were characterized only after the peak T cell response. Spike-specific TCR breadth and depth rose significantly after two AZD1222 doses compared with day 0 and with MenACWY recipients. The whole spike protein was spanned by vaccine-associated CD4 TCRs, and dominant responses were seen in regions 160-218 and 743-854. Conclusions about previously exposed vaccinees are limited because only 6 or 7 AZD1222 recipients were SARS-CoV-2 seropositive at baseline.

The CDR3 regions of human TCRbeta chains were analyzed by immunosequencing. The published analysis was carried out like this. Repertoire TCRs were matched against a reference library of SARS-CoV-2-specific TCRs generated with the MIRA antigen-specificity platform. Breadth meant the fraction of unique TCRs that were SARS-CoV-2-associated, whereas depth meant the fraction of total T cells that were SARS-CoV-2-associated. Using the MIRA data, each spike-specific TCR was assigned both to the spike region to which the TCR was reactive and to a CD4 or CD8 class. Log10-transformed breadth and depth values were compared by one-way ANOVA with Sidak's multiple comparisons tests. TCRdb limited this immuneACCESS table to in-frame rearrangements with V and J called. A share of clones is missing; checked studies link under half to unresolved V genes, and the rest is unexplained. For V, J and clone size, that table is used; D and trimming come from the DNA. This sample holds 80,000 or so clones; 90% were observed only once. Of the sample, around 4.9% is held by the ten largest clones.

Sequenced material: peripheral blood, taken on day 0 of AZD1222 vaccination. The chain was built from TRBV4-1 and TRBJ1-4; 8 of the junction bases match TRBD1. This receptor was identified in an adult in good health. The DNA reads TGCGCCAGCGACCAGATACGCAACAGGGGGTGGGAAAAACTGTTTTTT. Translated, it reads CASDQIRNRGWEKLFF.